This T cell receptor (beta chain) was sequenced for a study of long-term antiretroviral therapy in people with HIV. General study results and limits: The clones with expansion before ART were dominant in the repertoire at all time points. The data indicate that diversity increased after ART but remained below transplant donor controls.

The CDR3 contains 16 residues. With 6 bases clipped from V and 7 bases from J, the junction kept 12 bases outside the gene matches. Germline V gene lookup returns CDR1 ENHRY and CDR2 SYGVKD. Survey-level immunoSEQ v3.0 assays were run. Clones were read by immunoSEQ multiplex PCR, and TCRdb kept only the in-frame ones, dropping some. Counted here are about 35,000 clones, around 80% occurring once; the ten biggest clones make up about 7%. This clone has a handful of counts. Its antigen is not identified. J is TRBJ1-4 and V is TRBV10-3; 9 nucleotides line up with TRBD1. This specimen consisted of unsorted PBMCs, obtained 2 years after starting antiretroviral therapy. The TCR was taken from a woman between 45 and 65 years old with HIV. The CDR3 DNA sequence: TGTGCCATCAGCCTCGAGCCGGGACAGGGAGGTGAAAAACTGTTTTTT. It translates to CAISLEPGQGGEKLFF.